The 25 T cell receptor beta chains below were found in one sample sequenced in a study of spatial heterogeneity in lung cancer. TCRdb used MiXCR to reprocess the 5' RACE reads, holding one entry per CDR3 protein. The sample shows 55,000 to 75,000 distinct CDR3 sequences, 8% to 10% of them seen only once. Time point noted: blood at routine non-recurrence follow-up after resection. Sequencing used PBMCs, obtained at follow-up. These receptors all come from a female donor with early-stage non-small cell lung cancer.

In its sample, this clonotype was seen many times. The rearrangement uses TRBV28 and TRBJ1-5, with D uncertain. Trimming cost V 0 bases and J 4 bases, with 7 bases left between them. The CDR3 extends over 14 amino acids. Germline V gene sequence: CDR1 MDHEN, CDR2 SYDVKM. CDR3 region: CASSLWQENQPQHF. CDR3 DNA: TGTGCCAGCAGTTTATGGCAGGAGAATCAGCCCCAGCATTTT. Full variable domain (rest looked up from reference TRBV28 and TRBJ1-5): DVKVTQSSRYLVKRTGEKVFLECVQDMDHENMFWYRQDPGLGLRLIYFSYDVKMKEKGDIPEGYSVSREKKERFSLILESASTNQTSMYLCASSLWQENQPQHFGDGTRLSIL.

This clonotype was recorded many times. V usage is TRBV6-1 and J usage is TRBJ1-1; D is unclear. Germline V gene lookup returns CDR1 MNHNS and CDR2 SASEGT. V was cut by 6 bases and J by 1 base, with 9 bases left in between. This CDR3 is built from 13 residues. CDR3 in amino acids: CASRPPGNTEAFF. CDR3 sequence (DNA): TGTGCCAGCAGGCCACCAGGGAACACTGAAGCTTTCTTT.

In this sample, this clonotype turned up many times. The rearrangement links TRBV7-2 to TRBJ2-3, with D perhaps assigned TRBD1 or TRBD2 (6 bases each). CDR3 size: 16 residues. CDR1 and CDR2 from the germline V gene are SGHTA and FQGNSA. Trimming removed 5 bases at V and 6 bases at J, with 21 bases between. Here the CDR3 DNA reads TGTGCCAGCAGCACCTGGGGGGCCCCAGCGGAGGATACGCAGTATTTT. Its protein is CASSTWGAPAEDTQYF.

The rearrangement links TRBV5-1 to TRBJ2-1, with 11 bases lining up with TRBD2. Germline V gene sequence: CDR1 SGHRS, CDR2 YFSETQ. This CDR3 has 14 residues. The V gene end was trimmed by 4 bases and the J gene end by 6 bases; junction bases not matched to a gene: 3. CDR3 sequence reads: CASSLGLAANEQFF. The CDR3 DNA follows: TGCGCCAGCAGCCTGGGACTAGCGGCCAATGAGCAGTTCTTC.

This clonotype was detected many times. CDR3 in DNA: TGTGCCAGCAGCTTAGACAGGGGCAACTCACCCCTCCACTTT. It yields the protein CASSLDRGNSPLHF. This chain links TRBV7-9 with TRBJ1-6, with 7 positions matching TRBD1. Losses at the gene ends were 1 base for V and 10 bases for J; bases not matched to a gene: 4. Per the germline V gene, CDR1 is SEHNR and CDR2 is FQNEAQ (reference sequence). This CDR3 contains 14 residues.

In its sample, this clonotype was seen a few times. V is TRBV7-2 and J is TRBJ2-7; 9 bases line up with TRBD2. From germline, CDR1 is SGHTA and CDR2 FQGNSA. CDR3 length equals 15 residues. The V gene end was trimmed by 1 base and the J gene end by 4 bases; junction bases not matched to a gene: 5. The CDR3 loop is CASSLVAGVLYEQYF. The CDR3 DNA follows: TGTGCCAGCAGCTTAGTAGCGGGAGTTTTGTACGAGCAGTACTTC.

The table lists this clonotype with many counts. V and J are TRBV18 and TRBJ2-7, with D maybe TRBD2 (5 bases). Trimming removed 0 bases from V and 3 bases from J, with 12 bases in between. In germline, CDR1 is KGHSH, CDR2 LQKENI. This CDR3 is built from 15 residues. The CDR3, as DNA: TGTGCCAGCTCACCACCGTCCGGGAAGGACTACGAGCAGTACTTC. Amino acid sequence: CASSPPSGKDYEQYF.

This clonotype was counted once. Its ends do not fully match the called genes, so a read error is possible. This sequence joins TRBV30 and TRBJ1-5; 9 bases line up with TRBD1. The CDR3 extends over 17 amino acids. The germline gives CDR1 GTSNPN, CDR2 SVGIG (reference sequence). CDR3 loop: CAWSGGQGFGSNEPQHF. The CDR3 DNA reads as TGTGCCTGGAGTGGGGGACAGGGATTCGGAAGCAATGAGCCCCAGCATTTT. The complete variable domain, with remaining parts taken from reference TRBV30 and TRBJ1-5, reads SQTIHQWPATLVQPVGSPLSLECTVEGTSNPNLYWYRQAAGRGLQLLFYSVGIGQISSEVPQNLSASRPQDRQFILSSKKLLLSDSGFYLCAWSGGQGFGSNEPQHFGDGTRLSIL.

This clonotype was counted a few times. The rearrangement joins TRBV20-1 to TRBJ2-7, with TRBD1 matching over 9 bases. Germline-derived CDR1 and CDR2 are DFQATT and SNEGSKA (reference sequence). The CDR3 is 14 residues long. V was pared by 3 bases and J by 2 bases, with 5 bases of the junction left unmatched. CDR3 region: CSARDRGLAYEQYF. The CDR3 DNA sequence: TGCAGTGCTAGGGACAGGGGACTCGCCTACGAGCAGTACTTC.

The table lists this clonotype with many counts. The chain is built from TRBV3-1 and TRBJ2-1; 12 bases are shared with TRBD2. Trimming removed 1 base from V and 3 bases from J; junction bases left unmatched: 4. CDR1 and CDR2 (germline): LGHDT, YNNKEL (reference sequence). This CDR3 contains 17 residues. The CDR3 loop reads CASSQARTSGNYNEQFF. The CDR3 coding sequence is TGTGCCAGCAGCCAAGCCCGGACTAGCGGGAACTACAATGAGCAGTTCTTC.

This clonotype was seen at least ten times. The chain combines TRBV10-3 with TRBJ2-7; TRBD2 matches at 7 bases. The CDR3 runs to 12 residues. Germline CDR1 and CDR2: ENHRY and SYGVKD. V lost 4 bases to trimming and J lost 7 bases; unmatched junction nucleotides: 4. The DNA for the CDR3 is TGTGCCATCAGTGTAACAGCGGGGGAGCAGTACTTC. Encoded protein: CAISVTAGEQYF.

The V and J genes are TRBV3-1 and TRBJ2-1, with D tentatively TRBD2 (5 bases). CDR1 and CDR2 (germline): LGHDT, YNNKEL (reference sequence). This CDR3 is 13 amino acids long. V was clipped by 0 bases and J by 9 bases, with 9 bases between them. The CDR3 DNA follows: TGTGCCAGCAGCCAAGATCTGGAGGTTGAGCAGTTCTTC. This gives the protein CASSQDLEVEQFF.

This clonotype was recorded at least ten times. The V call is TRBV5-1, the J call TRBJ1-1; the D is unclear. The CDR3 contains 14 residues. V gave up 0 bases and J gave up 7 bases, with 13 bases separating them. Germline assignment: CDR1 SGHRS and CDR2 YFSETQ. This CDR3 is CASSLDGEGGEAFF. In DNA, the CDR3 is TGCGCCAGCAGCTTGGATGGAGAGGGCGGTGAAGCTTTCTTT.

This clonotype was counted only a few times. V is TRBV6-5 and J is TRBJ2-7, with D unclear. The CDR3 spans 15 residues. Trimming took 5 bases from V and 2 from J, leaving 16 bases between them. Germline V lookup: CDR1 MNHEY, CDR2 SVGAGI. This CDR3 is CASSPPGRVTYEQYF. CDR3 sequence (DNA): TGTGCCAGCAGTCCCCCAGGCAGAGTAACCTACGAGCAGTACTTC.

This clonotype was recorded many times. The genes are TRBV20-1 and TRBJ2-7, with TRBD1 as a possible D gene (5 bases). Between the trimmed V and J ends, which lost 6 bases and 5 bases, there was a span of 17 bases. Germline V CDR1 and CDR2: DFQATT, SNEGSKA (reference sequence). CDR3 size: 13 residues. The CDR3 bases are TGCAGTGCCCCGCAGGGCTTGACGAACGAGCAGTACTTC. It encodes CSAPQGLTNEQYF.

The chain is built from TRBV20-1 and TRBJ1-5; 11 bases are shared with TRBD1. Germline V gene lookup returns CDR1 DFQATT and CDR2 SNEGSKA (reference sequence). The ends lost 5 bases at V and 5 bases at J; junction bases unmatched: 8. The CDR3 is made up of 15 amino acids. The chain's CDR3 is CSAGGQGVLYQPQHF. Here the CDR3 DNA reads TGCAGTGCTGGGGGACAGGGGGTGTTATATCAGCCCCAGCATTTT.

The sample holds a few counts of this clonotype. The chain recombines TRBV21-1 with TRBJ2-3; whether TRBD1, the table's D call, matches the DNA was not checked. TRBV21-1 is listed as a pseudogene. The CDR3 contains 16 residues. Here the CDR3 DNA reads TGTGCCAGCAGCAACCGTCGCAGGGGTGGCACAGATACGCAGTATTTT. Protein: CASSNRRRGGTDTQYF.

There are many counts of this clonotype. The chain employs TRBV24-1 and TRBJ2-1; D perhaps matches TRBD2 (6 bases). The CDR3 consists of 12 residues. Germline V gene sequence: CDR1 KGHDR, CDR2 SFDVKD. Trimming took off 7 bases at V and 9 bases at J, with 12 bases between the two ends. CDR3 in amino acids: CATREGWGEQFF. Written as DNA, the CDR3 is TGTGCCACCAGGGAGGGGTGGGGTGAGCAGTTCTTC.

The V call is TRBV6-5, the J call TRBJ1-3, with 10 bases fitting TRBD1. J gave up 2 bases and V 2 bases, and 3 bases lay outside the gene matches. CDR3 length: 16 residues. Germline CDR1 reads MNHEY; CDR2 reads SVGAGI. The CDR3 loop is CASSYDGQGAGNTIYF. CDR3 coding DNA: TGTGCCAGCAGTTACGATGGACAGGGGGCTGGAAACACCATATATTTT.

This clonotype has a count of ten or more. The CDR3 region is CAIYSGTSGRNEQFF. The CDR3 DNA follows: TGTGCCATCTATTCCGGGACTAGCGGGAGGAATGAGCAGTTCTTC. The chain joins TRBV10-3 to TRBJ2-1, with 15 bases fitting TRBD2. The CDR3 runs to 15 residues. From germline, CDR1 is ENHRY and CDR2 SYGVKD. J was trimmed by 7 bases and V by 8 bases; bases with no gene match: 6.

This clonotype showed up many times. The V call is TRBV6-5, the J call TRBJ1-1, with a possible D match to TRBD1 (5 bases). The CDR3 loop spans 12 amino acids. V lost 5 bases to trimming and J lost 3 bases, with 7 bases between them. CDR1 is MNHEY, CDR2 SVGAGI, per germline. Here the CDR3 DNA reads TGTGCCAGCAGTGGGGGTTACACTGAAGCTTTCTTT. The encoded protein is CASSGGYTEAFF.

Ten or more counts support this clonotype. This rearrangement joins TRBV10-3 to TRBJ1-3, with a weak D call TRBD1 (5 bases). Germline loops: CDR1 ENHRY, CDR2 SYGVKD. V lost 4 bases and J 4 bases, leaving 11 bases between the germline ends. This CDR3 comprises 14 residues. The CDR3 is CAISAGTSGNTIYF. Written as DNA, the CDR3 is TGTGCCATCAGTGCCGGGACGTCAGGAAACACCATATATTTT.

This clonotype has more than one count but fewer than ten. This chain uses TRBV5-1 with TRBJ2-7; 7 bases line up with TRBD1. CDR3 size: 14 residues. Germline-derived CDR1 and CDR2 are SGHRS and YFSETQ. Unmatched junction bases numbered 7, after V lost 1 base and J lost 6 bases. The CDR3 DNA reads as TGCGCCAGCAGCTTGCTGACAGGGAGTTTCGAGCAGTACTTC. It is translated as CASSLLTGSFEQYF.

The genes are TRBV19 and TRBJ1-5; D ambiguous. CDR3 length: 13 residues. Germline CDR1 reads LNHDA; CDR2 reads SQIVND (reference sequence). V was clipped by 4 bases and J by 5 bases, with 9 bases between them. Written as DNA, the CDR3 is TGTGCCAGTAGTACCCATATTTATCAGCCCCAGCATTTT. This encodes CASSTHIYQPQHF. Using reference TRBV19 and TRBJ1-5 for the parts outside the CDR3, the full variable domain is DGGITQSPKYLFRKEGQNVTLSCEQNLNHDAMYWYRQDPGQGLRLIYYSQIVNDFQKGDIAEGYSVSREKKESFPLTVTSAQKNPTAFYLCASSTHIYQPQHFGDGTRLSIL.

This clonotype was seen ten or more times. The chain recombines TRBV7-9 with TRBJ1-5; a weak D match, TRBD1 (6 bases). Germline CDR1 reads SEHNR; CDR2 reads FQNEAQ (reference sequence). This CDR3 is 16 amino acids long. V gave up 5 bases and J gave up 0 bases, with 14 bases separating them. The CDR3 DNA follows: TGTGCCAGCAGCCCGCAGGGGAGTTATAGCAATCAGCCCCAGCATTTT. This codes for CASSPQGSYSNQPQHF.